Below, one T cell receptor beta chain is given with its context. The antigen it binds to is not known. No much larger clonotype is one base removed from it; base qualities were not supplied. These data belong to a study of technical replicates of blood from a handful of donors (TCRdb year 2017). V loses 3 bases, J loses 0 bases, and the germline ends lie 6 bases apart. CDR1 KGHSH and CDR2 LQKENI are derived from the germline V gene. The CDR3 contains 15 residues, cysteine and phenylalanine counted. The kept DNA is CDR3 alone, 45 bases in frame from the first base. Preparation of the library involved the immunoSEQ multiplex PCR assay. What TCRdb holds here is the immuneACCESS table cut down to in-frame rearrangements. Part of the clones is not present; checked against another copy, under half of the missing clones reflect an unresolved V gene, and the others are unexplained. The sample table records under 45,000 clones; approximately 96% of these occur just once. The ten biggest clones cover around 0.35% of the sample.

This TCR derives from a human donor in good health. Sequenced input: T cells isolated from PBMCs. This chain is built from TRBV18 and TRBJ2-6, with no confidently assigned D gene. DNA sequence: TGTGCCAGCTCACCCCGAGGCTCTGGGGCCAACGTCCTGACTTTC. It codes for CASSPRGSGANVLTF.